This T cell receptor (beta chain) derives from a study of T cells in Graves' hyperthyroidism and ophthalmopathy. This CDR3 contains 13 residues. The germline V gene encodes CDR1 LGHDT and CDR2 YNNKEL (reference sequence). V dropped 4 bases and J dropped 3 bases, with 7 bases sitting between them. Using RNA transcripts as the source, TCR beta CDR3 regions were amplified. The HTBI primer set drove a first-round RT-PCR of the TCR CDR3. TCRdb reanalysed the multiplex PCR reads using MiXCR and keeps one entry per CDR3 protein. In the table there are about 360,000 distinct CDR3 sequences, 13% of which are singletons. This clonotype appeared many times. Its antigen is still unknown. General study points: Also found in blood were most expanded thyroid clonotypes above 0.001. Ophthalmopathy stood apart from stable hyperthyroidism in a 13 V-J model.

This receptor was identified in a woman between 18 and 29 years old with Graves' hyperthyroidism. The material sequenced was blood. V and J are TRBV3-1 and TRBJ1-5; D is undetermined. The CDR3 sequence is CASSPRLNQPQHF. In nucleotides, the CDR3 is TGTGCCAGCAGCCCGAGACTCAATCAGCCCCAGCATTTT.